The clone carrying this T cell receptor beta chain turned up a few times. The data originate from a study of Tregs in tolerant kidney transplant recipients. The repertoire was sequenced with immunoSEQ multiplex PCR; TCRdb's copy has only in-frame clones and lacks some. This sample carries 20,000 to 25,000 clones, 65% to 85% of them seen once, and the ten largest clones take about 26%. Germline V gene sequence: CDR1 MDHEN, CDR2 SYDVKM. V lost 5 bases and J lost 0, with 8 bases in between. This CDR3 has 13 residues. Mixed chimerism was transient after nonmyeloablative marrow transplants from related graft donors. Thawed PBMCs were FACS-sorted into unstimulated CD4+CD25+CD127- regulatory T cells, CD4+CD25- non-regulatory cells, CD4 and CD8 cells.

Sequenced material: CD8+ T cells from blood (PBMCs), taken 6 months after the transplant. The sequence derives from a human patient who received a combined kidney and bone marrow transplant. The graft donor may have given rise to some T cells. The rearrangement links TRBV28 to TRBJ2-7; possible D gene TRBD1, 5 bases. The CDR3 reads CASSAGRSYEQYF. The CDR3, as DNA: TGTGCCAGCAGTGCAGGGCGCTCCTACGAGCAGTACTTC.